The clone carrying this T cell receptor beta chain was counted only a few times. The target antigen is unknown. This sample was taken from a study of cytomegalovirus exposure and HLA in healthy donors. Findings and limits, study-wide: Reports indicated that the classifier achieved high specificity and sensitivity in diagnosing cytomegalovirus status. Among the most significant clusters, several appeared linked to common viral pathogens in a later analysis. Rarity characterized most TCR sequences, yet some public TCRs appeared in many donors.

The PCR contained 60 Vbeta and 13 Jbeta primers. Authors' analysis steps: As a later analysis found, there were 82 million or so unique TCR beta chains, of which some 9.9 million were shared. Libraries were prepared by immunoSEQ multiplex PCR; TCRdb keeps only in-frame clonotypes and omits some of them. The DNA gave D and trimming, while V, J and clone size come from that table. In the table there are some 87,000 clones, roughly 80% of which are singletons. The clonotype was recovered from a young man in good health and CMV-seronegative. The material sequenced was PBMCs.

The CDR3 nucleotides read TGTGCCATCAGTGAGTCGGGTCTCCGAGGCGGGGGCTACACCTTC. It translates to CAISESGLRGGGYTF. This chain connects TRBV10-3 to TRBJ1-2; D is unresolved. Germline V gene sequence: CDR1 ENHRY, CDR2 SYGVKD. The CDR3 length is 15 residues. Trimming took off 0 bases at V and 8 bases at J, with 16 bases between the two ends.